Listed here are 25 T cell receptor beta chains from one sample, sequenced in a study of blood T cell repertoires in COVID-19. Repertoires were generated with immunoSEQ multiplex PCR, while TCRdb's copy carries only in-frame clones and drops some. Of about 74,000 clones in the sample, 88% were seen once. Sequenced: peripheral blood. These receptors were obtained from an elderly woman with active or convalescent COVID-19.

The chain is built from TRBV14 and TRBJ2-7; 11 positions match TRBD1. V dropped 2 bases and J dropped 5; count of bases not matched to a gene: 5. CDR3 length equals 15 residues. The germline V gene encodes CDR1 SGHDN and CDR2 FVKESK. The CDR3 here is CASSQRTGGRNEQYF. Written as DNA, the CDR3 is TGTGCCAGCAGCCAAAGGACAGGGGGCCGCAACGAGCAGTACTTC.

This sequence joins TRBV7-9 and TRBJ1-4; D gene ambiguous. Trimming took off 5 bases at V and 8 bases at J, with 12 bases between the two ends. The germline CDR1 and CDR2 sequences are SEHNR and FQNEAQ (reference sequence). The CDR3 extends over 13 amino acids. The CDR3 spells CASSQLRREKLFF. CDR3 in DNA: TGTGCCAGCAGCCAACTAAGGCGGGAAAAACTGTTTTTT.

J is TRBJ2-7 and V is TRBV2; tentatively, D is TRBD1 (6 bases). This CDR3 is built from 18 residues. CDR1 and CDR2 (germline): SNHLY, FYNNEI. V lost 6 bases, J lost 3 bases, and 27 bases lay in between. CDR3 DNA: TGTGCCAGCAGGGGCCTACAGGGAACCCCGGCGCTTCGCTACGAGCAGTACTTC. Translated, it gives CASRGLQGTPALRYEQYF.

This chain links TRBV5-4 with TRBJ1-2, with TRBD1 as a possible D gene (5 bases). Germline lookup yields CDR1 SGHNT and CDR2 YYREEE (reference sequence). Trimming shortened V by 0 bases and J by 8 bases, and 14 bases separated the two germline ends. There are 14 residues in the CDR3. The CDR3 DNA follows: TGTGCCAGCAGCTTGGATCAGGGAAATCGCGGCTACACCTTC. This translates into CASSLDQGNRGYTF. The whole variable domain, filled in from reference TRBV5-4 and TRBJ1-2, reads ETGVTQSPTHLIKTRGQQVTLRCSSQSGHNTVSWYQQALGQGPQFIFQYYREEENGRGNFPPRFSGLQFPNYSSELNVNALELDDSALYLCASSLDQGNRGYTFGSGTRLTVV.

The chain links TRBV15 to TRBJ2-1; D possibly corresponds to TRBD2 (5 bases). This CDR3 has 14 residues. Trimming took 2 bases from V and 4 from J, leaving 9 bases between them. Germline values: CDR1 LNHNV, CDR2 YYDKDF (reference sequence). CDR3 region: CATSRRGIYNEQFF. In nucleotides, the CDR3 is TGTGCCACCAGCAGACGAGGGATATACAATGAGCAGTTCTTC.

CDR3 in amino acids: CATRQGLRSPLHF. The CDR3 coding sequence is TGTGCCACCAGACAGGGCTTAAGGTCACCCCTCCACTTT. This chain uses TRBV15 with TRBJ1-6; weak D call: TRBD1 (6 bases). Germline V gene lookup returns CDR1 LNHNV and CDR2 YYDKDF (reference sequence). The CDR3 length is 13 residues. V was cut by 6 bases and J by 10 bases, with 13 bases left in between.

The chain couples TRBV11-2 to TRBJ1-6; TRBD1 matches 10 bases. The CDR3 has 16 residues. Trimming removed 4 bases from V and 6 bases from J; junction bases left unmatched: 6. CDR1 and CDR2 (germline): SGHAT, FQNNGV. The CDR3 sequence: CASSSNRQGANSPLHF. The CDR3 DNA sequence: TGTGCCAGCAGCTCCAACAGACAGGGGGCTAATTCACCCCTCCACTTT.

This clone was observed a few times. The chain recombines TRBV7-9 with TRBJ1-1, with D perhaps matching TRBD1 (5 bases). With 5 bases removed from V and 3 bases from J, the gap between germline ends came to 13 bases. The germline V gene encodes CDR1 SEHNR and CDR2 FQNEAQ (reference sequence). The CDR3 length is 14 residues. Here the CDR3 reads CASSPQSGDTEAFF. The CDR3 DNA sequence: TGTGCCAGCAGCCCCCAGTCGGGGGACACTGAAGCTTTCTTT.

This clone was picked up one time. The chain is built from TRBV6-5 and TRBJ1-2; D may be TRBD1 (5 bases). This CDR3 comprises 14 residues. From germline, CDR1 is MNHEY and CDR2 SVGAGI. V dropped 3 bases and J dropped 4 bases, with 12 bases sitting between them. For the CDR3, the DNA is TGTGCCAGCAGTTATGACAGCTCTGTCTATGGCTACACCTTC. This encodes CASSYDSSVYGYTF.

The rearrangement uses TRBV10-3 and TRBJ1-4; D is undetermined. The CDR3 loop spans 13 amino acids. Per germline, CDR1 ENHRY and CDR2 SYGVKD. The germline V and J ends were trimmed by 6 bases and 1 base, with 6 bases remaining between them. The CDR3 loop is CAISTRTNEKLFF. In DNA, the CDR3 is TGTGCCATCAGCACAAGAACTAATGAAAAACTGTTTTTT.

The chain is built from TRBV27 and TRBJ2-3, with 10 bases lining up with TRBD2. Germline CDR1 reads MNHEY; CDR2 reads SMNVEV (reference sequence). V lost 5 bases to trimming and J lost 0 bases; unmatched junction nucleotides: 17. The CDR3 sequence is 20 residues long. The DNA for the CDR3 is TGTGCCAGCAGTCCGAGGGGGCGCCTAACTAGCGGGGATAGCACAGATACGCAGTATTTT. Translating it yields CASSPRGRLTSGDSTDTQYF.

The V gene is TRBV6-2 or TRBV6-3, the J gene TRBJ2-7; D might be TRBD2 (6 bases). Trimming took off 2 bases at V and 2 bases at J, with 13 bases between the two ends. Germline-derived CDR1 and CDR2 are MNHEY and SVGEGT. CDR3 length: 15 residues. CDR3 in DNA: TGTGCCAGCAGTTACAGACCTAGCGATCCCTACGAGCAGTACTTC. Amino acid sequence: CASSYRPSDPYEQYF.

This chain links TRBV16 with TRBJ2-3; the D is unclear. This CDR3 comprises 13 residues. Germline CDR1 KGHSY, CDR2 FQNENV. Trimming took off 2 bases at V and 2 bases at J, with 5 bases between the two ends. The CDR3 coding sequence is TGTGCCAGCAGCCAACTATACACAGATACGCAGTATTTT. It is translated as CASSQLYTDTQYF.

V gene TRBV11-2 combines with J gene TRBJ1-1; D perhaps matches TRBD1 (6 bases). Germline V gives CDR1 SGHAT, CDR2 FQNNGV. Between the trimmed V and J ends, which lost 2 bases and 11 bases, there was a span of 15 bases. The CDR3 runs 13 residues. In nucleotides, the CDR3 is TGTGCCAGCAGCTTAAGGACAGCAGTTGATGCTTTCTTT. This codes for CASSLRTAVDAFF.

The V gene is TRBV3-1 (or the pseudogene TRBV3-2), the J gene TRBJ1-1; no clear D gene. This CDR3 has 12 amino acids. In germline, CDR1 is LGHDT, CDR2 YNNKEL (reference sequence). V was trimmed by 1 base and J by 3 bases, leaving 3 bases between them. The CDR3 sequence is CASSQVDTEAFF. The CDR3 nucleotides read TGTGCCAGCAGCCAAGTCGACACTGAAGCTTTCTTT.

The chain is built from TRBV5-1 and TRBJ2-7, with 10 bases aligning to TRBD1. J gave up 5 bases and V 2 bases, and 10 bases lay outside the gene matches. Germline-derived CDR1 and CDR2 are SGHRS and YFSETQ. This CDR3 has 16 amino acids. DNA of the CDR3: TGCGCCAGCAGCTTAAAGGTCGGGACAGGGGACAACGAGCAGTACTTC. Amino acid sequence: CASSLKVGTGDNEQYF.

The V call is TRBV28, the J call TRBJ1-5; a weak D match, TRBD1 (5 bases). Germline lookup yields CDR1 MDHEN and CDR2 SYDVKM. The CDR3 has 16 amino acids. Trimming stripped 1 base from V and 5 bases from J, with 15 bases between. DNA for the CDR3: TGTGCCAGCAGTTTATACAGAAATCAGGGCTATCAGCCCCAGCATTTT. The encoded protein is CASSLYRNQGYQPQHF.

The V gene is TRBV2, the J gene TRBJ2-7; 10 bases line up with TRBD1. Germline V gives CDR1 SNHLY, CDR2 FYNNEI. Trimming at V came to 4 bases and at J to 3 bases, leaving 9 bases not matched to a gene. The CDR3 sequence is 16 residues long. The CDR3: CASSVGGGTGVYEQYF. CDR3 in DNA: TGTGCCAGCAGTGTGGGTGGGGGGACAGGGGTCTACGAGCAGTACTTC.

In nucleotides, the CDR3 is TGTGCCAGCTCATCGGGACAGGTTAATTCACCCCTCCACTTT. This sequence encodes CASSSGQVNSPLHF. This chain connects TRBV18 to TRBJ1-6; 8 bases match TRBD1. The junction had 3 bases not matched to a gene; V was cut back by 5 bases and J by 6 bases. This CDR3 is 14 amino acids long. In germline, CDR1 is KGHSH, CDR2 LQKENI.

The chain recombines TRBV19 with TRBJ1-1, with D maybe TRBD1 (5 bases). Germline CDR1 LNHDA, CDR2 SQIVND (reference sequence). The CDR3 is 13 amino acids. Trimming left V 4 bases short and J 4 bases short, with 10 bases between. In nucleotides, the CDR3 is TGTGCCAGTAGTACCGGGGGGAGCACTGAAGCTTTCTTT. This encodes CASSTGGSTEAFF.

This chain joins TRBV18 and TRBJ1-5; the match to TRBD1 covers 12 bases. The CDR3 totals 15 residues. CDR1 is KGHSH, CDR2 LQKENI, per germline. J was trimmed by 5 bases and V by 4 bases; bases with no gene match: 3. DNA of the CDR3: TGTGCCAGCTCACTAGGGACAGGGGGCCATCAGCCCCAGCATTTT. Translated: CASSLGTGGHQPQHF. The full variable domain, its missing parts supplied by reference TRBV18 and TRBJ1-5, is NAGVMQNPRHLVRRRGQEARLRCSPMKGHSHVYWYRQLPEEGLKFMVYLQKENIIDESGMPKERFSAEFPKEGPSILRIQQVVRGDSAAYFCASSLGTGGHQPQHFGDGTRLSIL.

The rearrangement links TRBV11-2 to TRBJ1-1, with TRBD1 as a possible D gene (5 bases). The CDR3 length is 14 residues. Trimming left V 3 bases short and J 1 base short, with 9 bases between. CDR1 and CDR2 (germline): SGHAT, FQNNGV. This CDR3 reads CASSFSGQNTEAFF. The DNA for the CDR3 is TGTGCCAGCAGCTTCTCAGGACAGAACACTGAAGCTTTCTTT.

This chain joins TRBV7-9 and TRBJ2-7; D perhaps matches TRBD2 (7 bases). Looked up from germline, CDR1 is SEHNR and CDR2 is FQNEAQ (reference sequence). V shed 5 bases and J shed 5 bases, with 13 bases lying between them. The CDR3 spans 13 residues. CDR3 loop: CASSPRGGHEQYF. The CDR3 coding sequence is TGTGCCAGCAGCCCGAGGGGGGGGCACGAGCAGTACTTC.

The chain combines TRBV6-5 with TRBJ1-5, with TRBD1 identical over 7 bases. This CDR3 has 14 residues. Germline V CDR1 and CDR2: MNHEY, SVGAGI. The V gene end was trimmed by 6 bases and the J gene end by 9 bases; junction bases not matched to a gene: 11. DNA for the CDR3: TGTGCCAGCAGACGGGACAGTGCTCGGGGGCCCCAGCATTTT. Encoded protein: CASRRDSARGPQHF.

The CDR3 nucleotides are TGTGCCAGCAGTGACAGGGGGCGACGCGAGGACGGCTACACCTTC. Its protein product is CASSDRGRREDGYTF. The chain combines TRBV6-1 with TRBJ1-2, with 8 bases that match TRBD1. The CDR3 is 15 residues long. J lost 8 bases, V lost 3 bases, and 11 bases had no gene match. Per germline, CDR1 MNHNS and CDR2 SASEGT.